This T cell receptor (beta chain) was documented in a study of neurological immune-mediated disorders. Findings and limits, study-wide: Private repertoires in all groups were suggested by the absence of shared CDR3 amino acid sequences among expanded clones across subjects. Expansion of TCR clones was greatest in HTLV-1-associated myelopathy and smallest in multiple sclerosis, where it fell below that of healthy controls.

The authors made cDNA by 5'RACE with 10-nucleotide random UMIs. TCRdb reanalysed the 5' RACE reads using MiXCR and keeps one entry per CDR3 protein. The top ten hold roughly 23% of the sample, which has about 16,000 distinct CDR3 sequences, approximately 21% seen once. This clonotype has at least ten counts. Its antigen remains unidentified. Germline V gene data show CDR1 as LNHNV and CDR2 as YYDKDF (reference sequence). Trimming took 11 bases from V and 6 from J; bases not matched to a gene: 10. This CDR3 is 12 amino acids long. Where libraries were unsorted, they were derived from 2 million PBMCs stored at -80 degrees C.

The sample comprised PBMCs. This TCR derives from a man aged 45 to 65 in good health. The V gene is TRBV15, the J gene TRBJ2-7; 7 bases line up with TRBD1. The CDR3 DNA reads TGTGCCTCCCAGGGGGTTCGTGGCGAGCAGTACTTC. Protein: CASQGVRGEQYF.